The rows below give T cell receptor beta chains drawn from one sample of a study of shared clonotypes between healthy human individuals. Sequencing was performed with immunoSEQ multiplex PCR; in TCRdb, only in-frame clones are kept and a portion is missing. The sample shows approximately 650,000 clones, just under 97% of them seen only once. The sample was naive CD8+ T cells sorted from blood. Receptors originate from a woman in her 30s in good health. CDR3s include the opening cysteine and the closing phenylalanine or tryptophan. The D gene is left open where the match is weak. Size is stated for part of the rows, as once, few or many counts, or as a class when the clone is expanded.

TRBJ2-1 | TRBV19 | - | - | CASSIGGNEQFF | TGTGCCAGTAGTATCGGGGGTAATGAGCAGTTCTTC
TRBJ1-1 | TRBV5-1 | TRBD1 | - | CASSQGQGGTEAFF | TGCGCCAGCAGCCAAGGACAGGGTGGGACTGAAGCTTTCTTT
TRBJ2-2 | TRBV28 | - | - | CATTRTRSSGELFF | TGTGCCACCACGCGGACCAGGTCATCCGGGGAGCTGTTTTTT
TRBJ2-7 | TRBV28 | - | - | CASRRQISYEQYF | TGTGCCAGCAGGAGACAGATATCCTACGAGCAGTACTTC
TRBJ2-1 | TRBV28 | - | once | CASRPRGIAAYNEQFF | TGTGCCAGCAGACCAAGGGGGATAGCGGCCTACAATGAGCAGTTCTTC
TRBJ2-1 | TRBV27 | - | - | CASRSPYNEQFF | TGTGCCAGCAGATCACCTTATAATGAGCAGTTCTTC
TRBJ2-7 | TRBV27 | TRBD1 | - | CASRDGTEFYEQYF | TGTGCCAGCAGGGACGGGACAGAATTCTACGAGCAGTACTTC
TRBJ2-6 | TRBV30 | - | - | CAWGRSQQSRANVLTF | TGTGCCTGGGGAAGATCGCAACAAAGTCGGGCCAACGTCCTGACTTTC
TRBJ2-7 | TRBV2 | TRBD1 | - | CASSSGTGKEQYF | TGTGCCAGCAGTTCCGGGACAGGGAAGGAGCAGTACTTC
TRBJ2-3 | TRBV6-6 | TRBD2 | - | CASSYSGGSPDTQYF | TGTGCCAGCAGTTACTCCGGCGGGAGTCCAGATACGCAGTATTTT
TRBJ1-3 | TRBV7-6 | - | - | CASSLDMSSGNTIYF | TGTGCCAGCAGCTTAGACATGAGCTCTGGAAACACCATATATTTT
TRBJ2-1 | TRBV13 | - | - | CASSYNEQFF | TGTGCCAGCAGCTACAATGAGCAGTTCTTC
TRBJ1-1 | TRBV5-8 | TRBD1 | - | CASSFGQAQTEAFF | TGTGCCAGCAGCTTTGGACAGGCTCAGACTGAAGCTTTCTTT
TRBJ2-7 | TRBV4-2 | TRBD2 | - | CASSQDSAGETYEQYF | TGTGCCAGCAGCCAAGATTCAGCGGGAGAGACCTACGAGCAGTACTTC
TRBJ2-2 | TRBV5-5 | - | - | CASSLKPVTGELFF | TGTGCCAGCAGCTTGAAGCCAGTCACCGGGGAGCTGTTTTTT
TRBJ2-3 | TRBV6-6 | - | - | CASTPLDSSDTQYF | TGTGCCAGCACCCCATTGGACTCTTCAGATACGCAGTATTTT
TRBJ1-2 | TRBV29-1 | - | - | CSVEDPAGPGTNYGYTF | TGCAGCGTCGAAGATCCGGCCGGCCCCGGGACCAACTATGGCTACACCTTC
TRBJ1-3 | TRBV11-1 | TRBD1 | once | CASSSTGETGNTIYF | TGTGCCAGCAGCTCCACAGGGGAGACTGGAAACACCATATATTTT
TRBJ1-1 | TRBV29-1 | - | - | CSVDRDTEAFF | TGCAGCGTTGACAGGGACACTGAAGCTTTCTTT
TRBJ2-7 | TRBV4-2 | TRBD2 | - | CASSYLGLAAYEQYF | TGTGCCAGCAGCTATCTGGGACTAGCAGCCTACGAGCAGTACTTC
TRBJ2-7 | TRBV28 | - | few | CARSQIVYEQYF | TGTGCCAGGAGCCAAATCGTCTACGAGCAGTACTTC
TRBJ1-3 | TRBV9 | - | - | CASSGGAARSGNTIYF | TGTGCCAGCAGCGGGGGCGCCGCCCGCTCTGGAAACACCATATATTTT
TRBJ2-7 | TRBV6-1 | - | - | CASSDLEGGPYEQYF | TGTGCCAGCAGTGATCTCGAAGGGGGACCCTACGAGCAGTACTTC
TRBJ2-7 | TRBV19 | TRBD1 | - | CASSTGQSSYEQYF | TGTGCCAGTAGTACGGGACAGAGCTCCTACGAGCAGTACTTC
TRBJ1-1 | TRBV27 | - | - | CASSWGARTEAFF | TGTGCCAGCAGTTGGGGGGCGAGGACTGAAGCTTTCTTT
TRBJ1-2 | TRBV4-2 | - | - | CASSQDKISIAPSYGYTF | TGTGCCAGCAGCCAAGATAAAATTTCGATTGCCCCCAGCTATGGCTACACCTTC
TRBJ2-7 | TRBV27 | TRBD2 | - | CASSPRAGTTNSYEQYF | TGTGCCAGCAGTCCACGGGCCGGGACTACCAACTCCTACGAGCAGTACTTC
TRBJ2-7 | TRBV11-2 | - | - | CASSLESRESYEQYF | TGTGCCAGCAGCTTAGAATCCCGGGAGTCCTACGAGCAGTACTTC
TRBJ1-1 | TRBV6-5 | - | once | CASSYLGGRTEAFF | TGTGCCAGCAGTTACTTGGGGGGGAGGACTGAAGCTTTCTTT
TRBJ1-3 | TRBV6-1 | - | - | CAITTGQSGNTIYF | TGTGCCATCACTACAGGACAGTCTGGAAACACCATATATTTT
TRBJ2-7 | TRBV6-5 | TRBD1 | - | CASSYGRTGRDEQYF | TGTGCCAGCAGTTATGGCCGGACAGGGAGAGACGAGCAGTACTTC
TRBJ2-5 | TRBV7-9 | TRBD1 | once | CASSLVWDRGRETQYF | TGTGCCAGCAGCTTAGTGTGGGACAGGGGGCGGGAGACCCAGTACTTC
TRBJ2-7 | TRBV7-6 | TRBD1 | - | CASSLRTGFDEQYF | TGTGCCAGCAGCTTGCGGACAGGATTCGACGAGCAGTACTTC
TRBJ1-2 | TRBV27 | - | - | CASSTRGRANGYTF | TGTGCCAGCAGTACCCGGGGGCGGGCTAACGGCTACACCTTC
TRBJ2-7 | TRBV7-8 | TRBD2 | - | CASSFGTGGSDEQYF | TGTGCCAGCAGCTTTGGAACGGGAGGGTCTGACGAGCAGTACTTC
TRBJ2-1 | TRBV6-5 | - | - | CASTGGYNEQFF | TGTGCCAGCACGGGCGGATACAATGAGCAGTTCTTC
TRBJ2-1 | TRBV29-1 | TRBD1 | - | CSVEDPGTGWTYNEQFF | TGCAGCGTTGAAGATCCAGGGACAGGGTGGACCTACAATGAGCAGTTCTTC
TRBJ2-7 | TRBV5-8 | - | - | CASTSPGEAYEQYF | TGTGCCAGCACCTCCCCGGGGGAAGCCTACGAGCAGTACTTC
TRBJ2-7 | TRBV29-1 | TRBD2 | once | CSVEWLAGARYEQYF | TGCAGCGTTGAATGGCTAGCGGGAGCCCGGTACGAGCAGTACTTC
TRBJ2-1 | TRBV4-1 | - | - | CASSQFPVSYNEQFF | TGCGCCAGCAGCCAATTCCCAGTCTCCTACAATGAGCAGTTCTTC
TRBJ2-3 | TRBV10-3 | TRBD2 | - | CAISESEGSGSLNTQYF | TGTGCCATCAGTGAGTCTGAGGGTAGCGGGAGTTTAAATACGCAGTATTTT
TRBJ2-1 | TRBV28 | TRBD2 | - | CASSRSGRNYNEQFF | TGTGCCAGCAGCAGAAGCGGGAGGAACTACAATGAGCAGTTCTTC
TRBJ2-7 | TRBV14 | TRBD2 | - | CASSQIFTGTSVYEQYF | TGTGCCAGCAGCCAAATATTCACGGGGACTAGCGTTTACGAGCAGTACTTC
TRBJ2-5 | TRBV2 | TRBD2 | - | CASSIPLRGEETQYF | TGTGCCAGCAGTATCCCCCTACGGGGGGAAGAGACCCAGTACTTC
TRBJ2-2 | TRBV6-4 | - | - | CASMPTGPNTGELFF | TGTGCCAGCATGCCAACGGGACCGAACACCGGGGAGCTGTTTTTT